These 11 T cell receptor beta chains originate from one sample sequenced in a study of T cells after yellow fever vaccination. TCRdb passed the 5' RACE reads through MiXCR, listing each CDR3 protein once. The sample records under 200,000 distinct CDR3 sequences, under 7.5% being singletons. Here the sequenced sample was CD4+ T cells sorted from PBMCs, taken around 5 days after the first yellow fever vaccination. Receptors were obtained from a man between 18 and 29 years old who received the YFV17D yellow fever vaccine.

This clonotype was seen many times. V usage is TRBV9 and J usage is TRBJ2-5; no definite D call. The CDR3 is 13 amino acids. V was trimmed by 3 bases and J by 5 bases, leaving 11 bases between them. Looked up from germline, CDR1 is SGDLS and CDR2 is YYNGEE. CDR3: CASSGRPRETQYF. The CDR3 DNA follows: TGTGCCAGCAGCGGTCGTCCGAGGGAGACCCAGTACTTC.

Notes on this clonotype: Mismatch with germline at one junction end may stem from a read error. The V and J genes are TRBV4-2 and TRBJ2-5, with 7 bases fitting TRBD2. The V gene's germline CDR1 is LGHNA and CDR2 YNFKEQ. This CDR3 is 16 amino acids long. The CDR3 nucleotides read TGTGCCAGCAGCCGGGGGGGTGGTGATTACCAACAGACCCAGTACTTC. Protein sequence: CASSRGGGDYQQTQYF.

As DNA, the CDR3 is TGTGCCAGCAAAATGGCTTCCACCGTAAAGCGGCTGGACGTC. Protein sequence: CASKMASTVKRLDV. The chain combines TRBV28 with TRBJ2-7, with D possibly TRBD2 on 5 matching bases. Germline loops: CDR1 MDHEN, CDR2 SYDVKM. The CDR3 length is 14 residues.

This clonotype was detected only a few times. This rearrangement joins TRBV7-2 to TRBJ1-2, with D uncertain. Germline-derived CDR1 and CDR2 are SGHTA and FQGNSA. The CDR3 contains 12 residues. Between the trimmed V and J ends, which lost 5 bases and 4 bases, there was a span of 8 bases. The CDR3 is CASSGLGYGYTF. DNA for the CDR3: TGTGCCAGCAGCGGACTAGGCTATGGCTACACCTTC. Complete variable domain (other parts from reference TRBV7-2 and TRBJ1-2): GAGVSQSPSNKVTEKGKDVELRCDPISGHTALYWYRQSLGQGLEFLIYFQGNSAPDKSGLPSDRFSAERTGGSVSTLTIQRTQQEDSAVYLCASSGLGYGYTFGSGTRLTVV.

This clonotype came up many times. The chain couples TRBV4-3 to TRBJ2-7; 7 positions match TRBD2. CDR3 length: 13 residues. Germline trimming cut 5 bases from V and 6 bases from J; bases unmatched to any gene: 7. Germline lookup yields CDR1 LGHNA and CDR2 YSLEER. The CDR3 loop reads CASSAGLVSEQYF. CDR3 nucleotides: TGCGCCAGCAGCGCCGGACTAGTCAGCGAGCAGTACTTC.

The V and J genes are TRBV7-3 and TRBJ2-6, with a possible D match to TRBD1 (5 bases). There are 17 residues in the CDR3. V lost 2 bases and J lost 2, with 13 bases in between. CDR1 SGHTA and CDR2 FQGTGA come from the germline V gene. The CDR3 is CASSLGRGRTGANVLTF. The CDR3 nucleotides are TGTGCCAGCAGCTTAGGTAGGGGTCGAACTGGGGCCAACGTCCTGACTTTC.

This clonotype was detected only a few times. The V call is TRBV5-1, the J call TRBJ2-1, with 8 bases identical to TRBD1. Germline values: CDR1 SGHRS, CDR2 YFSETQ. The CDR3 is 15 amino acids. Losses at the gene ends were 4 bases for V and 8 bases for J; bases not matched to a gene: 11. DNA for the CDR3: TGCGCCAGCAGCCCCCCGGGGCAGGGGGCCTATGAGCAGTTCTTC. Translated, it gives CASSPPGQGAYEQFF.

This clonotype was observed many times. The genes are TRBV9 and TRBJ2-3; D unresolved. Trimming cost V 0 bases and J 2 bases, with 10 bases left between them. The CDR3 has 15 residues. CDR1 is SGDLS, CDR2 YYNGEE, per germline. DNA of the CDR3: TGTGCCAGCAGCGTAGGTCCCTCCTCCACAGATACGCAGTATTTT. Encoded protein: CASSVGPSSTDTQYF.

The genes are TRBV12-3 or TRBV12-4 and TRBJ1-1; D gene uncertain. Trimming shortened V by 2 bases and J by 0 bases, and 19 bases separated the two germline ends. The CDR3 has 18 amino acids. The CDR3 is CASSLPPTGLIVNTEAFF. Written as DNA, the CDR3 is TGTGCCAGCAGTTTACCCCCGACGGGCCTCATCGTGAACACTGAAGCTTTCTTT.

This clonotype appeared a few times. The chain couples TRBV30 to TRBJ2-7, with a weak D call TRBD1 (7 bases). V was pared by 2 bases and J by 3 bases, with 11 bases between. There are 13 residues in the CDR3. From germline, CDR1 is GTSNPN and CDR2 SVGIG (reference sequence). The CDR3 is CAWSRQGGYEQYF. The CDR3 bases are TGTGCCTGGAGTAGACAGGGAGGCTACGAGCAGTACTTC.

This clonotype has at least ten counts. The rearrangement uses TRBV20-1 and TRBJ2-7; TRBD2 agrees at 13 bases. Germline lookup yields CDR1 DFQATT and CDR2 SNEGSKA (reference sequence). The CDR3 loop spans 17 amino acids. The V segment lost 1 base and the J segment 2 bases; nucleotides outside the gene matches: 8. CDR3 residues: CSARGGLAGLSPYEQYV. The DNA of the CDR3 is TGCAGTGCTAGAGGGGGACTAGCGGGACTTTCGCCCTACGAGCAGTACGTC.